This T cell receptor beta chain emerged from a study of regulatory T cells in long-lasting Graves disease. The CDR3 length is 14 residues. Between the trimmed V and J ends, which lost 4 bases and 4 bases, there was a span of 12 bases. Germline V gene lookup returns CDR1 SGHTS and CDR2 YDEGEE. Both iRepertoire HTBI primers and Arm-PCR of CDR3 regions were used to build the TCR beta libraries. TCRdb independently ran MiXCR on the multiplex PCR reads; one entry per CDR3 protein. The table includes over 400,000 distinct CDR3 sequences, approximately 15% detected once. This clonotype occurred many times. Time point of the sample: newly diagnosed GD, antithyroid drugs for less than 3 months. Scientists built the TCR library using RNA that was extracted from PBMCs. Another study also made use of these data, one on T cells in Graves' hyperthyroidism and ophthalmopathy. That work adds: Hyperthyroidism was newly diagnosed in patients aged 18 to 65 (duration under 2 months).

The sequence derives from a woman aged 50 to 60 with Graves disease. V is TRBV5-8 and J is TRBJ2-1; D is perhaps TRBD2 (6 bases). The source material was peripheral blood mononuclear cells (PBMCs), sampled at new diagnosis, from a patient treated with antithyroid drugs. This CDR3 is CASSPGGDYNEQFF. CDR3 coding DNA: TGTGCCAGCAGCCCCGGGGGAGATTACAATGAGCAGTTCTTC.